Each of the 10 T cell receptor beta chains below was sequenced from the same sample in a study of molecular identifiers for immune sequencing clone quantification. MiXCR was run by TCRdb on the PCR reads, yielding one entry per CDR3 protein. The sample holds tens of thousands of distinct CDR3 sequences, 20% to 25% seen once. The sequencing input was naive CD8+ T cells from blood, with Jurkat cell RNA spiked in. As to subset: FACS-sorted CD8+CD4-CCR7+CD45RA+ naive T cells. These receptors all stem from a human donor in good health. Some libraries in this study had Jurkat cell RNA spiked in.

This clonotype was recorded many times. DNA for the CDR3: TGTGCCAGCATAAATTTCCAAGAGACCCAGTACTTC. It specifies CASINFQETQYF. The J gene is TRBJ2-5, the V gene TRBV25-1, with D unresolved. Per germline, CDR1 MGHDK and CDR2 SYGVNS. The germline V and J ends were trimmed by 7 bases and 1 base, with 7 bases remaining between them. The CDR3 covers 12 residues. Filled out from reference TRBV25-1 and TRBJ2-5, the complete variable domain reads EADIYQTPRYLVIGTGKKITLECSQTMGHDKMYWYQQDPGMELHLIHYSYGVNSTEKGDLSSESTVSRIRTEHFPLTLESARPSHTSQYLCASINFQETQYFGPGTRLLVL.

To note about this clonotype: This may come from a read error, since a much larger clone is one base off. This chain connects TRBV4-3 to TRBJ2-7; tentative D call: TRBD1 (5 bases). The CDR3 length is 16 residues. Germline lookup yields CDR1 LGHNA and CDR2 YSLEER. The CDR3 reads CASRQDTRGQGYEQYF. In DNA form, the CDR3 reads TGCGCCAGCAGGCAAGATACAAGGGGCCAAGGCTACGAGCAGTACTTC.

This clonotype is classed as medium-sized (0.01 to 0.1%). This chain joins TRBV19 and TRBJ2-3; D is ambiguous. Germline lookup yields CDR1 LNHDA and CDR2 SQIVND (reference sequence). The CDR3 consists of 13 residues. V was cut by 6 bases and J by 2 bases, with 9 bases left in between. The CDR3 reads CASSLGSTDTQYF. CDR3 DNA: TGTGCCAGTAGCCTAGGGTCCACAGATACGCAGTATTTT.

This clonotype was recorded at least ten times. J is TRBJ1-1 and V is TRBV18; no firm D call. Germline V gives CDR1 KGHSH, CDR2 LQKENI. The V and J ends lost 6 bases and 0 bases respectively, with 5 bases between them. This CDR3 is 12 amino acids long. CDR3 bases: TGTGCCAGCTCCCTTATGAACACTGAAGCTTTCTTT. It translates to CASSLMNTEAFF.

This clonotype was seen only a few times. CDR3 sequence (DNA): TGTGCCAGCAGTACAAGCGGGAGGGGGGGCAATGAGCAGTTCTTC. Its protein is CASSTSGRGGNEQFF. The V and J genes are TRBV7-2 and TRBJ2-1; 10 nucleotides match TRBD2. The germline V gene has CDR1 SGHTA and CDR2 FQGNSA. With 6 bases clipped from V and 6 bases from J, the junction kept 8 bases outside the gene matches. The CDR3 extends over 15 amino acids.

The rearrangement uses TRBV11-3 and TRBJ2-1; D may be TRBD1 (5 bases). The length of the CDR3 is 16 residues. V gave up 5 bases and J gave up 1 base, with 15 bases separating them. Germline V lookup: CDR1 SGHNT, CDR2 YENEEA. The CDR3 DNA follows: TGTGCCAGCAGCCCCAGGAAGGGGAAATCCTACAATGAGCAGTTCTTC. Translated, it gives CASSPRKGKSYNEQFF.

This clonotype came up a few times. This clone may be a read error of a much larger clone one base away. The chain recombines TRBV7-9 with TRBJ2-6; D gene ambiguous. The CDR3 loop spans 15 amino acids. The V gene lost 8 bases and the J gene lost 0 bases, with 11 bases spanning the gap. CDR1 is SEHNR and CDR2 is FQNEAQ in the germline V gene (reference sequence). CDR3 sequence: CASGSGGSGANVLTF. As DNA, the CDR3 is TGTGCCAGCGGCTCCGGTGGCTCTGGGGCCAACGTCCTGACTTTC.

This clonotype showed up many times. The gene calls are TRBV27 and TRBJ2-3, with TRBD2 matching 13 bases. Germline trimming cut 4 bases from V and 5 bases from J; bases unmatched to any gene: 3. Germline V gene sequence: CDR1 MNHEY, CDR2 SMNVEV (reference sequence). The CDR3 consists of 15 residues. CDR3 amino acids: CASSYGLAGVDTQYF. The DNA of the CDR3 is TGTGCCAGCAGTTACGGACTAGCGGGAGTAGATACGCAGTATTTT.

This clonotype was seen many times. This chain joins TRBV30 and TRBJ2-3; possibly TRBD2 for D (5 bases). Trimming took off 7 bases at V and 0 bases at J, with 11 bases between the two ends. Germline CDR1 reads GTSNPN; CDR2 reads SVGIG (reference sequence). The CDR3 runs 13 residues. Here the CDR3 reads CAFGRTSTDTQYF. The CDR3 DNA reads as TGTGCCTTTGGACGGACTAGCACAGATACGCAGTATTTT.

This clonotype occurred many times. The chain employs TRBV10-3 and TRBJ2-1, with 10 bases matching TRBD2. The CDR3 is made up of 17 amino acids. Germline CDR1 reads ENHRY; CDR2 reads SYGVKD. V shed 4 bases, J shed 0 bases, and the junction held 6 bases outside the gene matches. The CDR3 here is CAISAALAGLSYNEQFF. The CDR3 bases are TGTGCCATCAGTGCGGCACTAGCGGGACTCTCCTACAATGAGCAGTTCTTC.